Listed here are 13 T cell receptor beta chains from one sample, sequenced in a study of vaccination effects on CD4 cells after COVID-19. The protocol was immunoSEQ multiplex PCR, while the TCRdb copy is restricted to in-frame clones and leaves out a portion. The table records roughly 56,000 clones, around 73% of them present only once. The ViraFEST assay expanded antigen-specific CD4+ T cells with viral peptide pools before sequencing. With approximately 9 days of culture completed, CD4+ T cells were isolated. Participants each got two BNT162b2 or mRNA-1273 vaccine doses. No antigens are known for them. Source: CD4+ T cells from PBMCs cultured with HCoV-229E spike peptides, taken after COVID-19 vaccination. The receptor set was obtained from a human donor who received a COVID-19 vaccine.

The chain has TRBV14 and TRBJ2-1; D is uncertain. Germline V gene lookup returns CDR1 SGHDN and CDR2 FVKESK. This CDR3 is built from 16 residues. The V end lost 1 base, the J end lost 2 bases, and 12 bases lay between the germline ends. The CDR3 DNA is TGTGCCAGCAGCCAAGGTTTGCAGGTCCCCTACAATGAGCAGTTCTTC. It translates to CASSQGLQVPYNEQFF.

The chain links TRBV24-1 to TRBJ1-5; the D gene is possibly TRBD1 (5 bases). Trimming cost V 4 bases and J 4 bases, with 13 bases left between them. Looked up from germline, CDR1 is KGHDR and CDR2 is SFDVKD. The CDR3 contains 15 residues. In DNA form, the CDR3 reads TGTGCCACCAGTGACCCCGGGACTGGGAATCAGCCCCAGCATTTT. The encoded protein is CATSDPGTGNQPQHF.

The V call is TRBV28, the J call TRBJ1-1; a possible D gene is TRBD1 (5 bases). This CDR3 is built from 14 residues. Deletions cut 5 bases from V and 1 base from J, with 11 bases between. Germline CDR1 is MDHEN and CDR2 is SYDVKM. The CDR3 loop is CASSTPGGNTEAFF. The CDR3 DNA sequence: TGTGCCAGCAGTACACCGGGGGGGAACACTGAAGCTTTCTTT.

The sample holds a few counts of this clone. The chain recombines TRBV6-5 with TRBJ2-1; D ambiguous. V lost 2 bases to trimming and J lost 0 bases, with 11 bases between them. This CDR3 spans 16 amino acids. CDR1 is MNHEY and CDR2 is SVGAGI in the germline V gene. CDR3 nucleotides: TGTGCCAGCAGTTACAAACCAAGGAGCTCCTACAATGAGCAGTTCTTC. This sequence encodes CASSYKPRSSYNEQFF.

Only a few counts were recorded for this clone. The V and J genes are TRBV10-3 and TRBJ1-6, with a possible D match to TRBD1 (6 bases). Trimming removed 3 bases from V and 10 bases from J, with 13 bases in between. Germline lookup yields CDR1 ENHRY and CDR2 SYGVKD. The CDR3 runs 14 residues. The CDR3 DNA reads TGTGCCATCAGTGATCCGGGGAGGGGGTCACCCCTCCACTTT. This translates into CAISDPGRGSPLHF.

The rearrangement links TRBV24-1 to TRBJ1-5, with D possibly TRBD1 on 6 matching bases. The CDR3 totals 15 residues. The V end lost 4 bases, the J end lost 2 bases, and 11 bases lay between the germline ends. Germline V CDR1 and CDR2: KGHDR, SFDVKD. The CDR3 coding sequence is TGTGCCACCAGTGACCCGACAGGTGGCAATCAGCCCCAGCATTTT. Protein: CATSDPTGGNQPQHF.

The chain employs TRBV6-5 and TRBJ1-2; D is unclear. The CDR3 covers 13 residues. The germline V gene encodes CDR1 MNHEY and CDR2 SVGAGI. V shed 6 bases and J shed 0 bases, with 8 bases lying between them. The CDR3 sequence is CASSPGTNYGYTF. Here the CDR3 DNA reads TGTGCCAGCAGCCCCGGGACTAACTATGGCTACACCTTC.

The rearrangement links TRBV2 to TRBJ2-3; possibly TRBD2 for D (5 bases). Germline CDR1 is SNHLY and CDR2 is FYNNEI. This CDR3 spans 14 amino acids. V was shortened by 4 bases and J by 2 bases, with 10 bases between the two germline ends. CDR3 amino acids: CASSATSPTDTQYF. The CDR3 coding sequence is TGTGCCAGCAGTGCTACTAGTCCCACAGATACGCAGTATTTT.

The gene calls are TRBV7-8 and TRBJ1-1, with TRBD1 as a possible D gene (5 bases). The CDR3 sequence is 17 residues long. Germline V lookup: CDR1 SGHVS, CDR2 FQNEAQ. With 5 bases removed from V and 1 base from J, the gap between germline ends came to 20 bases. Here the CDR3 reads CASSPVGGSGSNTEAFF. The CDR3 nucleotides are TGTGCCAGCAGCCCCGTCGGGGGAAGCGGGTCGAACACTGAAGCTTTCTTT.

The V gene is TRBV20-1, the J gene TRBJ1-1, with a possible D match to TRBD1 (6 bases). Germline V CDR1 and CDR2: DFQATT, SNEGSKA (reference sequence). This CDR3 is built from 11 residues. This CDR3 is CKAKGGTEAFF. Written as DNA, the CDR3 is TGCAAGGCGAAGGGGGGGACTGAAGCTTTCTTT.

This clone is a singleton in its sample. V gene TRBV6-5 combines with J gene TRBJ1-4; D is unclear. This CDR3 has 16 residues. The germline V and J ends were trimmed by 0 bases and 0 bases, with 8 bases remaining between them. Germline loops: CDR1 MNHEY, CDR2 SVGAGI. CDR3 sequence: CASSYSPFPTNEKLFF. The CDR3 nucleotides read TGTGCCAGCAGTTACTCCCCCTTTCCAACTAATGAAAAACTGTTTTTT.

The chain joins TRBV30 to TRBJ2-1; D gene unclear. There are 14 residues in the CDR3. The V gene's germline CDR1 is GTSNPN and CDR2 SVGIG (reference sequence). The V gene lost 3 bases and the J gene lost 0 bases, with 9 bases spanning the gap. The CDR3 DNA follows: TGTGCCTGGAGATTTAGGAGCTCCTACAATGAGCAGTTCTTC. It is translated as CAWRFRSSYNEQFF. The full variable domain, in which reference TRBV30 and TRBJ2-1 provide the parts outside the CDR3, is SQTIHQWPATLVQPVGSPLSLECTVEGTSNPNLYWYRQAAGRGLQLLFYSVGIGQISSEVPQNLSASRPQDRQFILSSKKLLLSDSGFYLCAWRFRSSYNEQFFGPGTRLTVL.

This clone was recorded a few times. This chain connects TRBV27 to TRBJ1-6; a possible D gene is TRBD1 (5 bases). Germline V CDR1 and CDR2: MNHEY, SMNVEV (reference sequence). Trimming pared 6 bases from V and 6 bases from J, leaving 24 bases between. The CDR3 spans 18 residues. Written as DNA, the CDR3 is TGTGCCAGCAGAGGGGCAGAGGGCGGAATGAGGGTTAATTCACCCCTCCACTTT. This sequence encodes CASRGAEGGMRVNSPLHF.